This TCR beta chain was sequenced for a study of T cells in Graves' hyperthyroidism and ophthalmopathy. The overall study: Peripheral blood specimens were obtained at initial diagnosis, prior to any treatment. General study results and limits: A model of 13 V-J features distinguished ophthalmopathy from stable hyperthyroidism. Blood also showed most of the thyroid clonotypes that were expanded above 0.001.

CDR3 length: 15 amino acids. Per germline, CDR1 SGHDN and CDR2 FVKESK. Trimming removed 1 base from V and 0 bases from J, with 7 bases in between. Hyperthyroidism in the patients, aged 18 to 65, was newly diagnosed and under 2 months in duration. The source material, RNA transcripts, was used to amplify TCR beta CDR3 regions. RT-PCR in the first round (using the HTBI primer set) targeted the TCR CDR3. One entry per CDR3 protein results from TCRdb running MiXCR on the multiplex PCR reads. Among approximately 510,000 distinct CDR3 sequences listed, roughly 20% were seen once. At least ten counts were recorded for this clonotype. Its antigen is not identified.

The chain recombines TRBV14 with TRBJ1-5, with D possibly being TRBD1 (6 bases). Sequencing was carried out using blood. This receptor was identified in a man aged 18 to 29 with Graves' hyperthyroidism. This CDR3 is CASSQAGDSNQPQHF. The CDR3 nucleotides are TGTGCCAGCAGCCAAGCAGGGGATAGCAATCAGCCCCAGCATTTT.